The 17 T cell receptor beta chains reported below all come from one sample, sequenced in a study of beta chain features in type 1 diabetes (dated by TCRdb to 2017 to 2018). The protocol used for the library was the immunoSEQ multiplex PCR assay. The entire amount of isolated RNA was reverse transcribed using the High Capacity cDNA Reverse Transcription Kit, so the sequenced TCRB transcripts were expressed ones. This immuneACCESS table, as held by TCRdb, lists in-frame sequences with V and J called but not all clones. Of the missing ones, under half trace to an unresolved V gene in checked studies; the others have no known cause. Across this sample there are about 360,000 clones, with 10% to 15% seen only once. 0.015% to 0.02% of the sample comes from the top ten. The material sequenced was naive CD4+ T cells from blood. This specimen's cell subset or site label, per the study, means: true naive CD4+ T cells. These receptors all come from a man between 18 and 35 years old in good health.

This clone came up a few times. The V call is TRBV30, the J call TRBJ1-3; no reliable D call. Trimming removed 4 bases at V and 0 bases at J, with 10 bases between. There are 14 residues in the CDR3. CDR1 and CDR2 (germline): GTSNPN, SVGIG (reference sequence). CDR3 bases: TGTGCCTGGACCCGCAGTCGCTCTGGAAACACCATATATTTT. It yields the protein CAWTRSRSGNTIYF.

The chain uses TRBV9 and TRBJ2-1, with 14 bases matching TRBD2. Germline CDR1 and CDR2: SGDLS and YYNGEE. Trimming at V came to 2 bases and at J to 8 bases, leaving 3 bases not matched to a gene. The CDR3 covers 15 residues. The CDR3 spells CASSVTSGGAYEQFF. Written as DNA, the CDR3 is TGTGCCAGCAGCGTGACTAGCGGGGGGGCTTATGAGCAGTTCTTC.

This chain joins TRBV27 and TRBJ1-2, with 7 bases matching TRBD1. J lost 2 bases, V lost 5 bases, and 5 bases had no gene match. From germline, CDR1 is MNHEY and CDR2 SMNVEV (reference sequence). The length of the CDR3 is 14 residues. CDR3 sequence: CASSRDSANYGYTF. CDR3 DNA sequence: TGTGCCAGCAGTAGGGACAGCGCCAACTATGGCTACACCTTC.

V gene TRBV9 combines with J gene TRBJ2-1, with TRBD2 matching 13 bases. Per germline, CDR1 SGDLS and CDR2 YYNGEE. The CDR3 contains 16 residues. The junction had 4 bases not matched to a gene; V was cut back by 4 bases and J by 3 bases. The CDR3 bases are TGTGCCAGCAGCACCCGACTAGCGGGGGGCTACAATGAGCAGTTCTTC. Residues: CASSTRLAGGYNEQFF.

This clone has more than one count but fewer than ten. The V gene is TRBV29-1, the J gene TRBJ2-7; tentatively, D is TRBD1 (6 bases). The ends were cut back, 1 base at V and 5 bases at J, with 21 bases in the middle. The CDR3 spans 16 residues. Germline values: CDR1 SQVTM, CDR2 ANQGSEA. The CDR3 sequence is CSVEVRQGTFGNEQYF. The CDR3 coding sequence is TGCAGCGTTGAAGTGAGGCAGGGGACCTTTGGGAACGAGCAGTACTTC.

This clone showed up just a few times. The chain employs TRBV9 and TRBJ1-5; 7 bases fit TRBD1. Unmatched junction bases numbered 4, after V lost 4 bases and J lost 0 bases. The germline V gene has CDR1 SGDLS and CDR2 YYNGEE. The CDR3 is 15 amino acids. CDR3 sequence: CASSITGDSNQPQHF. Written as DNA, the CDR3 is TGTGCCAGCAGCATAACAGGGGATAGCAATCAGCCCCAGCATTTT.

With respect to this clone: Distinct nucleotide sequences in the sample also encode this CDR3. The rearrangement links TRBV30 to TRBJ2-2, with D hard to call. V lost 2 bases and J lost 1, with 5 bases in between. The CDR3 is 13 residues long. The germline CDR1 and CDR2 sequences are GTSNPN and SVGIG (reference sequence). CDR3 coding DNA: TGTGCCTGGAGTCGCGGGAACACCGGGGAGCTGTTTTTT. This encodes CAWSRGNTGELFF.

The chain recombines TRBV11-2 with TRBJ2-7; 7 bases fit TRBD1. The CDR3 has 16 residues. V shed 4 bases and J 1 base; nucleotides not matched to a gene: 10. Germline lookup yields CDR1 SGHAT and CDR2 FQNNGV. The CDR3 protein is CASSSYRQGRSYEQYF. The CDR3 bases are TGTGCCAGCAGCTCCTACCGACAGGGAAGGTCCTACGAGCAGTACTTC.

The sample holds a few counts of this clone. V and J are TRBV18 and TRBJ1-2, with D unresolved. This CDR3 is built from 17 residues. Trimming removed 2 bases at V and 4 bases at J, with 20 bases between. Per germline, CDR1 KGHSH and CDR2 LQKENI. The CDR3 loop reads CASSPFNYLGPGYGYTF. The CDR3, as DNA: TGTGCCAGCTCACCATTCAACTACCTTGGCCCTGGCTATGGCTACACCTTC.

This clone was detected only a few times. The DNA for the CDR3 is TGTGCCTGGAGTGATGAGGCGGATACTGGCTACACCTTC. Protein product: CAWSDEADTGYTF. This rearrangement joins TRBV30 to TRBJ1-2; D unresolved. CDR3 length equals 13 residues. The germline CDR1 and CDR2 sequences are GTSNPN and SVGIG (reference sequence). The V end lost 1 base, the J end lost 7 bases, and 13 bases lay between the germline ends. Full variable domain (rest looked up from reference TRBV30 and TRBJ1-2): SQTIHQWPATLVQPVGSPLSLECTVEGTSNPNLYWYRQAAGRGLQLLFYSVGIGQISSEVPQNLSASRPQDRQFILSSKKLLLSDSGFYLCAWSDEADTGYTFGSGTRLTVV.

This clone was counted only a few times. The V and J genes are TRBV4-2 and TRBJ2-6; the match to TRBD2 covers 15 bases. This CDR3 has 19 residues. The J segment lost 3 bases and the V segment lost 1 base, leaving 4 bases of the junction unmatched. Per the germline V gene, CDR1 is LGHNA and CDR2 is YNFKEQ. Written as DNA, the CDR3 is TGTGCCAGCAGCCAAGTGGGACTAGCGGGAGGTCGTGGGGCCAACGTCCTGACTTTC. Encoded protein: CASSQVGLAGGRGANVLTF.

This clone turned up a few times. This chain connects TRBV6-1 to TRBJ2-2; 8 nucleotides line up with TRBD1. CDR1 and CDR2 from the germline V gene are MNHNS and SASEGT. Germline trimming cut 4 bases from V and 7 bases from J; bases unmatched to any gene: 5. The CDR3 contains 14 residues. The CDR3 DNA is TGTGCCAGCAGTGGGACAGGGTCTCACGGGGAGCTGTTTTTT. Amino acids: CASSGTGSHGELFF.

The chain has TRBV6-1 and TRBJ2-1; perhaps TRBD2 as D (5 bases). The V end lost 6 bases, the J end lost 12 bases, and 24 bases lay between the germline ends. Germline CDR1 MNHNS, CDR2 SASEGT. The CDR3 has 15 residues. Written as DNA, the CDR3 is TGTGCCAGCAGCCCCCCGTGGGGATTTCTTGAGGGGCAGTTCTTC. Amino acid sequence: CASSPPWGFLEGQFF.

This clone showed up just a few times. V is TRBV5-4 and J is TRBJ2-5; TRBD1 agrees at 7 bases. The CDR3 runs to 15 residues. Germline V lookup: CDR1 SGHNT, CDR2 YYREEE (reference sequence). J was trimmed by 5 bases and V by 4 bases; bases with no gene match: 11. DNA of the CDR3: TGTGCCAGCAGCCCCACAAACAGGGGTGAGGAGACCCAGTACTTC. Protein: CASSPTNRGEETQYF.

The chain uses TRBV2 and TRBJ1-1, with 8 positions matching TRBD1. V lost 6 bases, J lost 4 bases, and 10 bases stayed unmatched. Germline V gives CDR1 SNHLY, CDR2 FYNNEI. The length of the CDR3 is 15 residues. The CDR3 reads CASSPLGQGGTEAFF. DNA of the CDR3: TGTGCCAGCAGCCCTTTAGGACAGGGCGGCACTGAAGCTTTCTTT. The variable domain in full, with the rest retrieved from reference TRBV2 and TRBJ1-1, is EPEVTQTPSHQVTQMGQEVILRCVPISNHLYFYWYRQILGQKVEFLVSFYNNEISEKSEIFDDQFSVERPDGSNFTLKIRSTKLEDSAMYFCASSPLGQGGTEAFFGQGTRLTVV.

The chain recombines TRBV5-6 with TRBJ2-1, with TRBD1 matching over 10 bases. This CDR3 region has 14 residues. Per the germline V gene, CDR1 is SGHDT and CDR2 is YYEEEE. Trimming took 4 bases from V and 4 from J; bases not matched to a gene: 2. CDR3 sequence reads: CASSPGQGYNEQFF. Here the CDR3 DNA reads TGTGCCAGCAGCCCGGGACAGGGGTACAATGAGCAGTTCTTC. The whole variable domain, remainder taken from reference TRBV5-6 and TRBJ2-1, is DAGVTQSPTHLIKTRGQQVTLRCSPKSGHDTVSWYQQALGQGPQFIFQYYEEEERQRGNFPDRFSGHQFPNYSSELNVNALLLGDSALYLCASSPGQGYNEQFFGPGTRLTVL.

This clone was observed a handful of times. The chain joins TRBV28 to TRBJ2-3; 14 bases fit TRBD2. The CDR3 has 15 amino acids. Germline CDR1 is MDHEN and CDR2 is SYDVKM. V was pared by 6 bases and J by 4 bases, with 3 bases of the junction left unmatched. In nucleotides, the CDR3 is TGTGCCAGCAGCACGGGACTAGCGGGGGCAGATACGCAGTATTTT. It specifies CASSTGLAGADTQYF.